The next 13 T cell receptor beta chains were all read from a single sample in a study of cytomegalovirus exposure and HLA in healthy donors. Sequenced by immunoSEQ multiplex PCR; TCRdb stores in-frame clones only, minus some. This repertoire shows roughly 220,000 clones, 80% to 95% found once; its top ten account for about 0.95%. Sequencing input: PBMCs. These receptors originate from a young woman in good health and CMV-seronegative.

The chain uses TRBV7-2 and TRBJ1-5; no firm D call. Germline V lookup: CDR1 SGHTA, CDR2 FQGNSA. Trimming cost V 2 bases and J 0 bases, with 17 bases left between them. The CDR3 length is 18 residues. The CDR3 here is CASSLSLGGQYSNQPQHF. CDR3 in DNA: TGTGCCAGCAGCTTATCATTGGGTGGGCAATATAGCAATCAGCCCCAGCATTTT.

The chain employs TRBV9 and TRBJ1-5; 7 bases are a match to TRBD1. The CDR3 covers 15 residues. Unmatched junction bases numbered 5, after V lost 4 bases and J lost 1 base. CDR1 is SGDLS, CDR2 YYNGEE, per germline. CDR3 region: CASSKGAGSNQPQHF. The CDR3 DNA reads TGTGCCAGCAGCAAGGGGGCGGGGAGCAATCAGCCCCAGCATTTT.

This sequence joins TRBV28 and TRBJ2-7, with TRBD2 as a possible D gene (5 bases). The CDR3 consists of 13 residues. Germline CDR1 and CDR2: MDHEN and SYDVKM. V was trimmed by 6 bases and J by 6 bases, leaving 15 bases between them. Here the CDR3 reads CASSRDGGREQYF. The CDR3 bases are TGTGCCAGCAGCCGAGATGGCGGGCGCGAGCAGTACTTC. The full variable domain, its missing parts supplied by reference TRBV28 and TRBJ2-7, is DVKVTQSSRYLVKRTGEKVFLECVQDMDHENMFWYRQDPGLGLRLIYFSYDVKMKEKGDIPEGYSVSREKKERFSLILESASTNQTSMYLCASSRDGGREQYFGPGTRLTVT.

This chain connects TRBV7-6 to TRBJ2-5; D gene unclear. Trimming cost V 4 bases and J 5 bases, with 17 bases left between them. CDR1 is SGHVS and CDR2 is FNYEAQ in the germline V gene. CDR3 length: 15 amino acids. The CDR3 DNA follows: TGTGCCAGCAGCTCAACAACCCGCGGTGAGGAGACCCAGTACTTC. It codes for CASSSTTRGEETQYF.

This sequence joins TRBV28 and TRBJ2-5, with 9 bases that match TRBD1. The CDR3 has 15 residues. Germline CDR1 reads MDHEN; CDR2 reads SYDVKM. The ends lost 5 bases at V and 3 bases at J; junction bases unmatched: 7. The CDR3 coding sequence is TGTGCCAGCAGTACGGACAGGGGCCTAAAAGAGACCCAGTACTTC. The encoded protein is CASSTDRGLKETQYF.

This CDR3 is CASIKRDEAFF. The CDR3 region has the DNA TGTGCCAGCATCAAGAGAGATGAAGCTTTCTTT. The rearrangement uses TRBV25-1 and TRBJ1-1; D remains unclear. This CDR3 is built from 11 residues. CDR1 is MGHDK and CDR2 is SYGVNS in the germline V gene. The V gene lost 7 bases and the J gene lost 7 bases, with 10 bases spanning the gap.

CDR3 sequence: CASSFMIWTSGSYEQYF. The CDR3 coding sequence is TGTGCCAGCAGCTTTATGATTTGGACTAGCGGGTCCTACGAGCAGTACTTC. This chain uses TRBV11-2 with TRBJ2-7; 11 nucleotides match TRBD2. V gave up 3 bases and J gave up 1 base; unmatched junction bases: 8. The germline V gene encodes CDR1 SGHAT and CDR2 FQNNGV. The CDR3 runs 17 residues. The variable domain in full, completed from reference TRBV11-2 and TRBJ2-7, reads EAGVAQSPRYKIIEKRQSVAFWCNPISGHATLYWYQQILGQGPKLLIQFQNNGVVDDSQLPKDRFSAERLKGVDSTLKIQPAKLEDSAVYLCASSFMIWTSGSYEQYFGPGTRLTVT.

V gene TRBV6-5 combines with J gene TRBJ2-7; D unclear. Germline lookup yields CDR1 MNHEY and CDR2 SVGAGI. There are 16 residues in the CDR3. Trimming stripped 2 bases from V and 0 bases from J, with 14 bases between. The CDR3 protein is CASSYTWRRSSYEQYF. The CDR3 DNA sequence: TGTGCCAGCAGTTACACTTGGCGGAGAAGCTCCTACGAGCAGTACTTC.

The rearrangement uses TRBV5-1 and TRBJ2-1, with 9 positions matching TRBD2. The germline V gene has CDR1 SGHRS and CDR2 YFSETQ. There are 15 residues in the CDR3. With 6 bases clipped from V and 8 bases from J, the junction kept 12 bases outside the gene matches. The CDR3 DNA is TGCGCCAGCACCATCTTCCAGCGGGAGGCGGATGAGCAGTTCTTC. Its protein is CASTIFQREADEQFF.

This clone was detected only once. This chain connects TRBV19 to TRBJ1-2, with 8 bases fitting TRBD1. After removal of 3 bases from V and 2 bases from J, the junction contained 11 bases not matched to a gene. The length of the CDR3 is 17 residues. CDR1 is LNHDA and CDR2 is SQIVND in the germline V gene (reference sequence). CDR3 in amino acids: CASSMMGTGGSNYGYTF. CDR3 DNA sequence: TGTGCCAGTAGTATGATGGGGACAGGAGGGTCGAACTATGGCTACACCTTC. Full variable domain (remainder filled in from reference TRBV19 and TRBJ1-2): DGGITQSPKYLFRKEGQNVTLSCEQNLNHDAMYWYRQDPGQGLRLIYYSQIVNDFQKGDIAEGYSVSREKKESFPLTVTSAQKNPTAFYLCASSMMGTGGSNYGYTFGSGTRLTVV.

The V call is TRBV5-6, the J call TRBJ1-2; a possible D gene is TRBD1 (6 bases). The CDR3 sequence is 15 residues long. Deletions cut 6 bases from V and 4 bases from J, with 19 bases between. CDR1 and CDR2 from the germline V gene are SGHDT and YYEEEE. CDR3 sequence reads: CASTDVGGAGYGYTF. CDR3 in DNA: TGTGCCAGCACTGATGTTGGGGGCGCAGGCTATGGCTACACCTTC.

This sequence joins TRBV18 and TRBJ1-1; D uncertain. Germline lookup yields CDR1 KGHSH and CDR2 LQKENI. Trimming stripped 5 bases from V and 4 bases from J, with 14 bases between. The CDR3 has 14 amino acids. CDR3 loop: CASSYSEGSTEAFF. As DNA, the CDR3 is TGTGCCAGCTCATACTCAGAGGGCAGCACTGAAGCTTTCTTT.

Details on this clone: Relative to the germline gene, one junction end is altered; a read error may explain this. The rearrangement uses TRBV10-3 and TRBJ2-1; TRBD1 might be the D (6 bases). Germline CDR1 ENHRY, CDR2 SYGVKD. The CDR3 has 14 residues. CDR3 coding DNA: TGTGCCATCAGTGAGAGACGAAGGGACAATGATCAGTTCTTC. Residues: CAISERRRDNDQFF.